This TCR beta chain comes out of a study of cytomegalovirus exposure and HLA in healthy donors. Turning to the study itself: One earlier analysis, a look at 150 million to 200 million T cells, found more than 100 million unique TCR beta sequences.

The CDR3 is 14 residues long. Germline-derived CDR1 and CDR2 are WSHSY and SAAADI. With V trimmed by 5 bases and J by 2 bases, 4 bases remained unmatched. Study-level points and caveats: Diagnosis of cytomegalovirus status made by the classifier reportedly showed high specificity and sensitivity. Further analysis, carried out later, found HLA-associated TCR beta chains more clonally expanded than equally common other chains.

Primers: 60 Vbeta forward and 13 Jbeta reverse. Sequencing was performed with immunoSEQ multiplex PCR; in TCRdb, only in-frame clones are kept and a portion is missing. The sample holds fewer than 200,000 clones, roughly 10% seen once. About this clone itself: Its antigen remains unknown.

This rearrangement joins TRBV10-2 to TRBJ2-3; 7 bases agree with TRBD2. The sequence derives from a woman aged 25 to 45 in good health and CMV-seropositive. Sequenced: PBMCs. This chain's CDR3 is CASSPGGNTDTQYF. CDR3 bases: TGCGCCAGCAGTCCGGGAGGAAACACAGATACGCAGTATTTT.